Each of the 17 T cell receptor beta chains below was sequenced from the same sample in a study of T cells in Graves' hyperthyroidism and ophthalmopathy. It was RNA transcripts that yielded the amplified TCR beta CDR3 regions. HTBI primers drove first-round RT-PCR of the TCR CDR3. TCRdb processed the multiplex PCR reads anew with MiXCR; each CDR3 protein has one entry. In the table there are about 380,000 distinct CDR3 sequences, roughly 14% of which are singletons. Sample: blood. These receptors were collected from a man aged 25-40 years with Graves' hyperthyroidism that later progressed to Graves' ophthalmopathy.

This clonotype came up many times. The chain uses TRBV6-5 and TRBJ2-7, with 9 bases matching TRBD1. Germline CDR1 and CDR2: MNHEY and SVGAGI. V shed 6 bases, J shed 2 bases, and the junction held 20 bases outside the gene matches. CDR3 size: 19 residues. The CDR3 reads CASSSPRGQGSSTPYEQYF. DNA of the CDR3: TGTGCCAGCAGCTCGCCTAGGGGACAGGGCTCATCGACACCCTACGAGCAGTACTTC.

This clonotype was seen at least ten times. The rearrangement joins TRBV6-2 or TRBV6-3 to TRBJ2-1, with TRBD2 identical over 7 bases. This CDR3 comprises 12 residues. After removal of 8 bases from V and 8 bases from J, the junction contained 6 bases not matched to a gene. The germline CDR1 and CDR2 sequences are MNHEY and SVGEGT. Here the CDR3 reads CASGGGKDEQFF. The CDR3 nucleotides are TGTGCCAGCGGGGGGGGTAAGGATGAGCAGTTCTTC.

Only a few counts were recorded for this clonotype. This chain joins TRBV29-1 and TRBJ1-2; 8 bases are a match to TRBD1. The CDR3 totals 14 residues. CDR1 is SQVTM and CDR2 is ANQGSEA in the germline V gene. Trimming cost V 4 bases and J 7 bases; bases outside gene matches: 11. Here the CDR3 DNA reads TGCAGCGTTGCTCACCCCCAGGACAGGGTTGGCTACACCTTC. It is translated as CSVAHPQDRVGYTF.

The chain recombines TRBV30 with TRBJ1-5; 9 positions match TRBD1. CDR1 is GTSNPN, CDR2 SVGIG, per germline (reference sequence). This CDR3 region has 17 residues. The J segment lost 3 bases and the V segment lost 2 bases, leaving 11 bases of the junction unmatched. The CDR3 nucleotides read TGTGCCTGGAGTTCCCGGGACAGGGTACGTACCAATCAGCCCCAGCATTTT. Protein: CAWSSRDRVRTNQPQHF.

This clonotype appeared a few times. This chain links TRBV5-1 with TRBJ2-2; D unresolved. The CDR3 contains 14 residues. Between the trimmed V and J ends, which lost 0 bases and 3 bases, there was a span of 6 bases. Germline V gene lookup returns CDR1 SGHRS and CDR2 YFSETQ. CDR3 nucleotide sequence: TGCGCCAGCAGCTTGGTTGGGTACACCGGGGAGCTGTTTTTT. Translation gives CASSLVGYTGELFF.

The V gene is TRBV6-1, the J gene TRBJ2-1; TRBD2 is a possible D gene (5 bases). V was cut by 5 bases and J by 8 bases, with 10 bases left in between. The CDR3 is 12 amino acids. Germline-derived CDR1 and CDR2 are MNHNS and SASEGT. Here the CDR3 reads CASSHLGDEQFF. In DNA, the CDR3 is TGTGCCAGCAGTCACCTGGGAGATGAGCAGTTCTTC.

This clonotype was picked up many times. This chain connects TRBV3-1 to TRBJ2-7; 9 nucleotides match TRBD1. Germline assignment: CDR1 LGHDT and CDR2 YNNKEL (reference sequence). The junction had 9 bases not matched to a gene; V was cut back by 3 bases and J by 6 bases. The length of the CDR3 is 15 residues. CDR3 nucleotides: TGTGCCAGCAGCCAGACCGGGACAGGGTCATTCGAGCAGTACTTC. Protein product: CASSQTGTGSFEQYF.

The chain links TRBV4-1 to TRBJ2-3, with 12 bases that match TRBD2. The CDR3 is 17 amino acids. Per germline, CDR1 MGHRA and CDR2 YSYEKL. The trim removed 1 base at V and 5 bases at J, leaving 7 bases unmatched. CDR3 loop: CASSQAFPSGGVDTQYF. The CDR3 nucleotides are TGCGCCAGCAGCCAAGCTTTCCCTAGCGGGGGGGTAGATACGCAGTATTTT.

This clonotype was counted many times. This chain uses TRBV28 with TRBJ1-2, with D hard to call. CDR1 is MDHEN and CDR2 is SYDVKM in the germline V gene. The CDR3 totals 13 residues. Trimming took 6 bases from V and 8 from J, leaving 16 bases between them. For the CDR3, the DNA is TGTGCCAGCAGCCTGAGCCGGGTCTGGGGCTACACCTTC. It specifies CASSLSRVWGYTF.

In this sample, this clonotype turned up a few times. A clone one base away is much larger, so this may be a read error. The gene calls are TRBV12-3 or TRBV12-4 and TRBJ1-3; D is unclear. This CDR3 contains 12 residues. The CDR3 here is CASSTPGDTIYF. The DNA of the CDR3 is TGTGCCAGCAGTACACCTGGAGACACCATATATTTT.

This clonotype was observed a handful of times. V and J are TRBV27 and TRBJ2-7, with a tentative D call TRBD1 (6 bases). The CDR3 length is 13 residues. The V and J ends lost 6 bases and 3 bases respectively, with 12 bases between them. Germline CDR1 and CDR2: MNHEY and SMNVEV (reference sequence). As DNA, the CDR3 is TGTGCCAGCAGCCCCCGGGACAACTACGAGCAGTACTTC. It translates to CASSPRDNYEQYF.

This clonotype was observed a few times. The J gene is TRBJ1-5, the V gene TRBV7-9; unclear D gene. Trimming cost V 5 bases and J 7 bases, with 9 bases left between them. Germline V CDR1 and CDR2: SEHNR, FQNEAQ (reference sequence). The CDR3 contains 12 residues. CDR3 region: CASSRTGQPQHF. DNA of the CDR3: TGTGCCAGCAGCCGAACCGGGCAGCCCCAGCATTTT.

With respect to this clonotype: The junction departs from germline at one end; a sequencing error may be responsible. The V and J genes are TRBV6-1 and TRBJ2-3; the D is unclear. Germline V lookup: CDR1 MNHNS, CDR2 SASEGT. The CDR3 has 18 amino acids. The CDR3 DNA follows: TGTGCCAGCGATCCTGGGCGTAGAGAGTCTTACGACACAGATGCGCAGTATTTT. Its protein product is CASDPGRRESYDTDAQYF.

This chain uses TRBV7-3 with TRBJ2-3; D may be TRBD1 or TRBD2 (5 bases each). CDR3 length: 16 amino acids. V lost 2 bases and J 0 bases, leaving 12 bases between the germline ends. Germline-derived CDR1 and CDR2 are SGHTA and FQGTGA. CDR3 sequence: CASSLGSGPSTDTQYF. The CDR3 DNA is TGTGCCAGCAGCTTAGGATCGGGGCCTAGCACAGATACGCAGTATTTT. Using reference TRBV7-3 and TRBJ2-3 for the parts outside the CDR3, the full variable domain is GAGVSQTPSNKVTEKGKYVELRCDPISGHTALYWYRQSLGQGPEFLIYFQGTGAADDSGLPNDRFFAVRPEGSVSTLKIQRTERGDSAVYLCASSLGSGPSTDTQYFGPGTRLTVL.

This clonotype was observed at least ten times. The chain carries TRBV4-1 and TRBJ1-2; D may be TRBD1 (5 bases). V was pared by 4 bases and J by 4 bases, with 16 bases between. CDR1 and CDR2 (germline): MGHRA, YSYEKL. This CDR3 contains 15 residues. The CDR3 region is CASSRVRGGFYGYTF. In DNA, the CDR3 is TGCGCCAGCAGCCGCGTAAGGGGAGGGTTCTATGGCTACACCTTC.

This clonotype was recorded many times. The DNA for the CDR3 is TGTGCCAGCAGCTCCCTAGCGGGGGGGCCGACAGATACGCAGTATTTT. This encodes CASSSLAGGPTDTQYF. The rearrangement uses TRBV7-3 and TRBJ2-3, with TRBD2 matching 12 bases. The germline V gene encodes CDR1 SGHTA and CDR2 FQGTGA. V was clipped by 4 bases and J by 3 bases; unmatched bases: 5. There are 16 residues in the CDR3.

For this clonotype: A much larger clone sits a single nucleotide away, making a read error possible. The chain employs TRBV18 and TRBJ2-1, with 12 bases lining up with TRBD1. The V gene end was trimmed by 1 base and the J gene end by 7 bases; junction bases not matched to a gene: 11. CDR1 is KGHSH and CDR2 is LQKENI in the germline V gene. The CDR3 loop spans 18 amino acids. The CDR3 sequence is CASSPRSLGQGAGNEQFF. CDR3 sequence (DNA): TGTGCCAGCTCACCACGGTCACTGGGACAGGGGGCAGGGAATGAGCAGTTCTTC.